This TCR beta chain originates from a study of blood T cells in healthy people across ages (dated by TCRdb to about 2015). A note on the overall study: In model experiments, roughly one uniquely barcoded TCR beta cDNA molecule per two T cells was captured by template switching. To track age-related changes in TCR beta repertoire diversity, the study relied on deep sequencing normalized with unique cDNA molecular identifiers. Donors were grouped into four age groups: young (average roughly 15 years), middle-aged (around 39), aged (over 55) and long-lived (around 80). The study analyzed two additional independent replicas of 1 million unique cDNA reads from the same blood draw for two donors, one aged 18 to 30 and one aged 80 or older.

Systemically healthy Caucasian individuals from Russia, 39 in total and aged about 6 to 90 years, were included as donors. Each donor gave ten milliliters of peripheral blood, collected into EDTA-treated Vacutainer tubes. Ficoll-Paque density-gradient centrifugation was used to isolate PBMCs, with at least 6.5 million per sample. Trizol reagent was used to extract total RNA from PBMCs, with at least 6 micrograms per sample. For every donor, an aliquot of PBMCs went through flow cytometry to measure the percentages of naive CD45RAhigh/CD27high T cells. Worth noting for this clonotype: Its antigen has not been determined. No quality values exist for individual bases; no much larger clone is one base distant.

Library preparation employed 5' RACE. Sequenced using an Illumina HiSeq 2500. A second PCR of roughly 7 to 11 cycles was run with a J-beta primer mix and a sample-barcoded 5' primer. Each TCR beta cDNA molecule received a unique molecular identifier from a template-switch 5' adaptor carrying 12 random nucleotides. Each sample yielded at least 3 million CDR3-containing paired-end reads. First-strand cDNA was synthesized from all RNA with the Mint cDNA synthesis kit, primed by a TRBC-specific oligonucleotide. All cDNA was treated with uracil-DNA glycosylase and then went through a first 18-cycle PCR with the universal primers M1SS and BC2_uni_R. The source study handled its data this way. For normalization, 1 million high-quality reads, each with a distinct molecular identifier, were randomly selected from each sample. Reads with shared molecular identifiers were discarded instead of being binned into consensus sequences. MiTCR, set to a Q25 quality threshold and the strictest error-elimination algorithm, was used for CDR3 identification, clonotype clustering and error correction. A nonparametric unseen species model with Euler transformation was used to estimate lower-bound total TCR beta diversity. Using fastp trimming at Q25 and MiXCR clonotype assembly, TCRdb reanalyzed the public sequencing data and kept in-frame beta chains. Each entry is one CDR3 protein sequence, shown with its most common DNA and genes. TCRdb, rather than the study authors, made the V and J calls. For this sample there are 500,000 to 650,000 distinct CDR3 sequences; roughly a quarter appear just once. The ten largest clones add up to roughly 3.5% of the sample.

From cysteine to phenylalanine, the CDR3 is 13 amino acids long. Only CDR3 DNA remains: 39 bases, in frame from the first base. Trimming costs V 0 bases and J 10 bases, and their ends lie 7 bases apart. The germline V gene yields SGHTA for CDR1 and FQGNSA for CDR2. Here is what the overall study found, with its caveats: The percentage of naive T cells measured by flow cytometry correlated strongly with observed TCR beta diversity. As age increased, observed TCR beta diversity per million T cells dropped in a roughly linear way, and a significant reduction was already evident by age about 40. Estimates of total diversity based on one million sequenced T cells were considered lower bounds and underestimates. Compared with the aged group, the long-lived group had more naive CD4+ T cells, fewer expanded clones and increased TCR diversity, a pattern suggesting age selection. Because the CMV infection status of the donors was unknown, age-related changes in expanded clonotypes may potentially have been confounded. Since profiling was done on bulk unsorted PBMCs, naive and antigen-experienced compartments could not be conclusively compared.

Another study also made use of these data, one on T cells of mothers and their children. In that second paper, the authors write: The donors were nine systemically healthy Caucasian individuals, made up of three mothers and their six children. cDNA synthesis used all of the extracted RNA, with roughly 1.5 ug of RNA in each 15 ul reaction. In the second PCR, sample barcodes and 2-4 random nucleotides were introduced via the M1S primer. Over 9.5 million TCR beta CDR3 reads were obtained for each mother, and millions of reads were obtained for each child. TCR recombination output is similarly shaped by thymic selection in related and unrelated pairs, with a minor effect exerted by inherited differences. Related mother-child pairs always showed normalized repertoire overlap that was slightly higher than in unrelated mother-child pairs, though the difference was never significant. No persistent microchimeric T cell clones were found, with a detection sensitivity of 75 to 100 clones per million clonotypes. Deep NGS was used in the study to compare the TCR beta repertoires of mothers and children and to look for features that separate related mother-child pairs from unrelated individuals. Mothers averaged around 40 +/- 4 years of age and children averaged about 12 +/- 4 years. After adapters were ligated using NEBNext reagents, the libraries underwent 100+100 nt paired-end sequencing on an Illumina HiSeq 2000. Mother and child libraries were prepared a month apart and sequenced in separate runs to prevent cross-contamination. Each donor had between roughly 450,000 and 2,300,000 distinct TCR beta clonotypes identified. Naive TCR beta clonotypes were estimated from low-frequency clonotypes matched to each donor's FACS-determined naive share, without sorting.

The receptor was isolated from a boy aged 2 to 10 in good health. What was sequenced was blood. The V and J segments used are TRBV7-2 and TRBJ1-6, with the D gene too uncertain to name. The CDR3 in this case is CASSLAERSPLHF. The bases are TGTGCCAGCAGCTTAGCGGAGCGGTCACCCCTCCACTTT.